This T cell receptor beta chain stems from a study of blood T cells in healthy people across ages. Points from the study as a whole: Higher naive T cell percentage went strongly together with higher TCR beta diversity.

Per the germline V gene, CDR1 is ENHRY and CDR2 is SYGVKD. CDR3 length: 16 residues. V was trimmed by 2 bases and J by 5 bases, leaving 15 bases between them. With a J-beta primer mix and a sample-barcoded 5' primer, a second PCR ran about 7 to 12 cycles. Template switching added a 12-random-nucleotide identifier to every cDNA molecule. Every sample returned 2.5 million or more CDR3-containing paired-end reads. Using its own MiXCR run on the 5' RACE reads, TCRdb lists one record per CDR3 protein. The sample records about 1.8 million distinct CDR3 sequences, 49% being singletons. With respect to this clonotype: The target antigen is unknown.

The sequencing sample was made of blood. J is TRBJ2-2 and V is TRBV10-3, with D hard to call. This receptor was identified in a woman in her forties in good health. The CDR3 DNA reads as TGTGCCATCAGTGAGCCCCCAGAGGTGGGAACCGGGGAGCTGTTTTTT. Amino acid sequence: CAISEPPEVGTGELFF.